These 25 T cell receptor beta chains were all obtained from the same sample, sequenced in a study of blood T cell repertoires in COVID-19. Clones were read by immunoSEQ multiplex PCR, and TCRdb kept only the in-frame ones, dropping some. The sample lists approximately 670,000 clones; approximately 90% were seen once. Sequencing was done on a sample of peripheral blood. These receptors were obtained from a woman between 18 and 30 years old with acute or convalescent COVID-19.

This rearrangement joins TRBV9 to TRBJ1-1; no reliable D call. Germline V gene lookup returns CDR1 SGDLS and CDR2 YYNGEE. V dropped 1 base and J dropped 2 bases, with 6 bases sitting between them. The length of the CDR3 is 13 residues. CDR3 residues: CASSVILNTEAFF. CDR3 nucleotides: TGTGCCAGCAGCGTAATCCTAAACACTGAAGCTTTCTTT.

This chain uses TRBV3-1 (or the pseudogene TRBV3-2) with TRBJ1-2; possibly TRBD1 for D (5 bases). The V end was cut by 5 bases, the J end by 3 bases, with 16 bases between. Germline V gene sequence: CDR1 LGHDT, CDR2 YNNKEL (reference sequence). CDR3 length equals 15 residues. The CDR3 is CASSERGLGYYGYTF. The CDR3 coding sequence is TGTGCCAGCAGCGAAAGGGGATTGGGGTACTATGGCTACACCTTC.

This clone was detected only once. This chain links TRBV5-4 with TRBJ2-2, with D possibly being TRBD2 (6 bases). Germline lookup yields CDR1 SGHNT and CDR2 YYREEE (reference sequence). The CDR3 totals 16 residues. With 6 bases removed from V and 8 bases from J, the gap between germline ends came to 23 bases. This CDR3 reads CASKLTEGQNSGELFF. CDR3 bases: TGTGCCAGCAAATTAACGGAGGGCCAGAACAGTGGGGAGCTGTTTTTT.

This chain joins TRBV24-1 and TRBJ1-2; tentative D call: TRBD1 (6 bases). Germline V gene lookup returns CDR1 KGHDR and CDR2 SFDVKD. The CDR3 runs to 14 residues. Trimming took off 3 bases at V and 5 bases at J, with 12 bases between the two ends. In nucleotides, the CDR3 is TGTGCCACCAGTGATCCCCGACAGGCGTATGGCTACACCTTC. It encodes CATSDPRQAYGYTF.

This chain links TRBV6-5 with TRBJ1-2; D perhaps matches TRBD1 (5 bases). The germline CDR1 and CDR2 sequences are MNHEY and SVGAGI. The length of the CDR3 is 16 residues. Trimming cost V 2 bases and J 5 bases, with 18 bases left between them. CDR3 sequence (DNA): TGTGCCAGCAGTTACCAGATTCAGGGTAACGTTTATGGCTACACCTTC. This gives the protein CASSYQIQGNVYGYTF.

The V call is TRBV27, the J call TRBJ1-1; 8 bases are shared with TRBD1. There are 17 residues in the CDR3. The V and J ends lost 6 bases and 0 bases, in that order; junction bases with no gene match: 12. The germline V gene encodes CDR1 MNHEY and CDR2 SMNVEV (reference sequence). Here the CDR3 reads CASSRDRGGDMNTEAFF. As DNA, the CDR3 is TGTGCCAGCAGCCGAGACAGGGGAGGCGATATGAACACTGAAGCTTTCTTT.

This chain connects TRBV3-1 (or the pseudogene TRBV3-2) to TRBJ1-4, with D uncertain. In germline, CDR1 is LGHDT, CDR2 YNNKEL (reference sequence). Between the trimmed V and J ends, which lost 0 bases and 8 bases, there was a span of 13 bases. CDR3 length: 15 residues. CDR3 nucleotide sequence: TGTGCCAGCAGCCAAGATCGGAGCGGGCGGGAAAAACTGTTTTTT. Translating it yields CASSQDRSGREKLFF.

This clone has only one observation. This chain links TRBV10-3 with TRBJ2-7; weak D call: TRBD2 (7 bases). The V gene lost 4 bases and the J gene lost 1 base, with 14 bases spanning the gap. CDR3 length equals 15 residues. CDR1 and CDR2 from the germline V gene are ENHRY and SYGVKD. CDR3 in DNA: TGTGCCATCAGTGGAGGGGGGGGAATTTCCTACGAGCAGTACTTC. Encoded protein: CAISGGGGISYEQYF.

Comment on this clone: Other DNA sequences in the same sample also yield this CDR3. The chain combines TRBV2 with TRBJ1-2; tentatively, D is TRBD1 (5 bases). Germline values: CDR1 SNHLY, CDR2 FYNNEI. CDR3 size: 13 residues. V was pared by 2 bases and J by 1 base, with 5 bases between. CDR3 in amino acids: CASSERGNYGYTF. CDR3 DNA sequence: TGTGCCAGCAGTGAAAGGGGTAACTATGGCTACACCTTC.

The genes are TRBV24-1 and TRBJ1-5, with D perhaps TRBD1 (5 bases). Germline V gives CDR1 KGHDR, CDR2 SFDVKD. The CDR3 covers 14 residues. Trimming cost V 6 bases and J 4 bases, with 12 bases left between them. CDR3 protein: CATSKSRVNQPQHF. The CDR3 nucleotides read TGTGCCACCAGTAAATCCAGGGTTAATCAGCCCCAGCATTTT.

The gene calls are TRBV28 and TRBJ2-3; possibly TRBD1 for D (6 bases). The length of the CDR3 is 15 residues. Germline loops: CDR1 MDHEN, CDR2 SYDVKM. V dropped 5 bases and J dropped 5 bases, with 17 bases sitting between them. CDR3 residues: CASSVESQGIDTQYF. The CDR3 DNA sequence: TGTGCCAGCAGTGTTGAGTCTCAGGGGATAGATACGCAGTATTTT.

The chain joins TRBV19 to TRBJ1-1, with 7 bases that match TRBD1. V dropped 5 bases and J dropped 4; count of bases not matched to a gene: 4. Germline V gene sequence: CDR1 LNHDA, CDR2 SQIVND (reference sequence). The CDR3 spans 13 residues. CDR3 protein: CASSPQGLTEAFF. The CDR3 bases are TGTGCCAGTAGTCCACAGGGGCTCACTGAAGCTTTCTTT.

The chain is built from TRBV19 and TRBJ2-5; TRBD1 agrees at 10 bases. The junction had 4 bases not matched to a gene; V was cut back by 1 base and J by 5 bases. Germline V lookup: CDR1 LNHDA, CDR2 SQIVND (reference sequence). The length of the CDR3 is 15 residues. The CDR3 region has the DNA TGTGCCAGTAGTATAGGACAGGGGGCATTGGAGACCCAGTACTTC. It codes for CASSIGQGALETQYF.

As concerns this clone: A single base separates this from a much larger clone, so it may be a read error. Other DNA sequences within the sample encode an identical CDR3. V gene TRBV28 combines with J gene TRBJ1-1; TRBD1 is a possible D gene (5 bases). CDR1 and CDR2 (germline): MDHEN, SYDVKM. The CDR3 is made up of 12 amino acids. Trimming took off 4 bases at V and 4 bases at J, with 7 bases between the two ends. In nucleotides, the CDR3 is TGTGCCAGCAGTTCGGGGGTCACTGAAGCTTTCTTT. As protein: CASSSGVTEAFF.

This chain connects TRBV4-1 to TRBJ1-2, with 8 bases aligning to TRBD1. CDR1 is MGHRA, CDR2 YSYEKL, per germline. The V and J ends lost 3 bases and 7 bases, in that order; junction bases with no gene match: 10. The CDR3 extends over 15 amino acids. For the CDR3, the DNA is TGCGCCAGCAGCCATTTTCCGACAGGGGCAGTTGGCTACACCTTC. It yields the protein CASSHFPTGAVGYTF.

The chain has TRBV5-6 and TRBJ1-2; 7 bases agree with TRBD1. Germline assignment: CDR1 SGHDT and CDR2 YYEEEE. The ends lost 3 bases at V and 0 bases at J; junction bases unmatched: 2. The CDR3 totals 14 residues. The CDR3 DNA is TGTGCCAGCAGCTGGGACAGAGCTAACTATGGCTACACCTTC. Its translation: CASSWDRANYGYTF. Full variable domain (outside the CDR3, taken from reference TRBV5-6 and TRBJ1-2): DAGVTQSPTHLIKTRGQQVTLRCSPKSGHDTVSWYQQALGQGPQFIFQYYEEEERQRGNFPDRFSGHQFPNYSSELNVNALLLGDSALYLCASSWDRANYGYTFGSGTRLTVV.

V is TRBV6-6 and J is TRBJ1-1, with a weak D call TRBD1 (5 bases). V was pared by 7 bases and J by 9 bases, with 9 bases between. This CDR3 has 10 residues. CDR1 and CDR2 (germline): MNHNY, SVGAGI (reference sequence). This chain's CDR3 is CASIRQKAFF. In DNA, the CDR3 is TGTGCCAGCATCCGACAGAAAGCTTTCTTT.

V is TRBV7-9 and J is TRBJ1-1; the D is unclear. Germline-derived CDR1 and CDR2 are SEHNR and FQNEAQ (reference sequence). This CDR3 comprises 12 residues. V dropped 2 bases and J dropped 7 bases, with 8 bases sitting between them. The CDR3, as DNA: TGTGCCAGCAGCTTATCAGGATATGAAGCTTTCTTT. It codes for CASSLSGYEAFF. The whole variable domain, filled in from reference TRBV7-9 and TRBJ1-1, reads DTGVSQNPRHKITKRGQNVTFRCDPISEHNRLYWYRQTLGQGPEFLTYFQNEAQLEKSRLLSDRFSAERPKGSFSTLEIQRTEQGDSAMYLCASSLSGYEAFFGQGTRLTVV.

The chain couples TRBV27 to TRBJ2-7; TRBD1 matches at 12 bases. This CDR3 region has 17 residues. The J segment lost 2 bases and the V segment lost 5 bases, leaving 10 bases of the junction unmatched. Germline V gives CDR1 MNHEY, CDR2 SMNVEV (reference sequence). The CDR3 here is CASSVIPGTGGPYEQYF. The DNA for the CDR3 is TGTGCCAGCAGTGTGATACCCGGGACAGGGGGCCCCTACGAGCAGTACTTC.

The chain uses TRBV5-1 and TRBJ1-2; weak D call: TRBD1 (5 bases). The CDR3 is 16 residues long. Germline assignment: CDR1 SGHRS and CDR2 YFSETQ. Trimming took 4 bases from V and 0 from J, leaving 16 bases between them. This chain's CDR3 is CASSRFRGSANYGYTF. DNA for the CDR3: TGCGCCAGCAGCCGATTTAGGGGTTCGGCTAACTATGGCTACACCTTC. The full variable domain, its missing parts supplied by reference TRBV5-1 and TRBJ1-2, is KAGVTQTPRYLIKTRGQQVTLSCSPISGHRSVSWYQQTPGQGLQFLFEYFSETQRNKGNFPGRFSGRQFSNSRSEMNVSTLELGDSALYLCASSRFRGSANYGYTFGSGTRLTVV.

This clone was seen a handful of times. The J gene is TRBJ1-2, the V gene TRBV23-1, with D tentatively TRBD1 (5 bases). TRBV23-1 is an ORF, and what it does is uncertain. The ends were cut back, 0 bases at V and 5 bases at J, with 19 bases in the middle. The CDR3 runs to 17 residues. The CDR3 nucleotides are TGCGCCAGCAGTCAATCGAGGAATAGGGGCGGGAGGTATGGCTACACCTTC. Translated: CASSQSRNRGGRYGYTF.

V usage is TRBV24-1 and J usage is TRBJ1-2; D possibly corresponds to TRBD1 (6 bases). The ends were cut back, 4 bases at V and 3 bases at J, with 11 bases in the middle. CDR3 length: 14 amino acids. The germline CDR1 and CDR2 sequences are KGHDR and SFDVKD. CDR3 loop: CATSEPTGDYGYTF. DNA of the CDR3: TGTGCCACCAGTGAACCGACAGGAGACTATGGCTACACCTTC.

V usage is TRBV27 and J usage is TRBJ1-2, with TRBD1 matching over 8 bases. The length of the CDR3 is 12 residues. Germline-derived CDR1 and CDR2 are MNHEY and SMNVEV (reference sequence). V lost 5 bases to trimming and J lost 13 bases; unmatched junction nucleotides: 9. DNA for the CDR3: TGTGCCAGCAGTCCCGGGACAGGTGGGTGCACCTTC. It specifies CASSPGTGGCTF.

The V call is TRBV19, the J call TRBJ1-2; the match to TRBD1 covers 7 bases. Looked up from germline, CDR1 is LNHDA and CDR2 is SQIVND (reference sequence). The CDR3 runs to 15 residues. The ends lost 9 bases at V and 4 bases at J; junction bases unmatched: 14. CDR3 nucleotides: TGTGCCAGCACCATCGGGGCAGGGGGATCCTATGGCTACACCTTC. This codes for CASTIGAGGSYGYTF.

The CDR3 DNA follows: TGTGCCAGCAGCACAGACAGGGCGAACACTGAAGCTTTCTTT. Its protein is CASSTDRANTEAFF. The chain is built from TRBV9 and TRBJ1-1, with 7 bases matching TRBD1. CDR1 is SGDLS and CDR2 is YYNGEE in the germline V gene. The V and J ends lost 4 bases and 1 base, in that order; junction bases with no gene match: 4. The CDR3 spans 14 residues.